A single sample is the source of the 27 T cell receptor beta chains below, sequenced in a study of control samples from healthy donors and cancer patients. Only in-frame clones appear in the TCRdb table, and some are missing; sequencing was by immunoSEQ multiplex PCR. The sample includes about 150,000 clones, more than 85% of them seen just once. Sequenced input: blood. The receptor set was obtained from a man between 18 and 29 years old in good health.

This clone was seen once. The CDR3 sequence is CASSYLSGVAYRSGNTIYF. CDR3 nucleotide sequence: TGTGCCAGCAGCTATTTATCAGGGGTCGCTTACCGCTCTGGAAACACCATATATTTT. The gene calls are TRBV6-6 and TRBJ1-3; D possibly corresponds to TRBD1 (6 bases). Germline loops: CDR1 MNHNY, CDR2 SVGAGI (reference sequence). The V gene lost 6 bases and the J gene lost 0 bases, with 24 bases spanning the gap. The CDR3 runs to 19 residues.

Details on this clone: Other DNA sequences in the sample encode the same CDR3. The chain carries TRBV30 and TRBJ2-7; D gene uncertain. The CDR3 runs to 12 residues. Trimming cost V 0 bases and J 1 base, with 4 bases left between them. From germline, CDR1 is GTSNPN and CDR2 SVGIG (reference sequence). The CDR3 loop reads CAWSVLSYEQYF. CDR3 sequence (DNA): TGTGCCTGGAGTGTCTTGTCCTACGAGCAGTACTTC.

This chain joins TRBV5-1 and TRBJ2-5, with D perhaps given as TRBD1 or TRBD2 (5 bases each). Germline CDR1 is SGHRS and CDR2 is YFSETQ. The CDR3 runs to 14 residues. Between the trimmed V and J ends, which lost 1 base and 4 bases, there was a span of 11 bases. The CDR3 loop is CASSLSGQGETQYF. DNA for the CDR3: TGCGCCAGCAGCTTGTCGGGGCAGGGAGAGACCCAGTACTTC. The complete variable domain, with remaining parts taken from reference TRBV5-1 and TRBJ2-5, reads KAGVTQTPRYLIKTRGQQVTLSCSPISGHRSVSWYQQTPGQGLQFLFEYFSETQRNKGNFPGRFSGRQFSNSRSEMNVSTLELGDSALYLCASSLSGQGETQYFGPGTRLLVL.

V gene TRBV28 combines with J gene TRBJ1-1; weak D call: TRBD1 (6 bases). CDR3 length: 14 residues. Trimming shortened V by 6 bases and J by 3 bases, and 14 bases separated the two germline ends. CDR1 MDHEN and CDR2 SYDVKM come from the germline V gene. The CDR3, as DNA: TGTGCCAGCAGGACTACCGGACAGTACACTGAAGCTTTCTTT. Translating gives CASRTTGQYTEAFF. Filled out from reference TRBV28 and TRBJ1-1, the complete variable domain reads DVKVTQSSRYLVKRTGEKVFLECVQDMDHENMFWYRQDPGLGLRLIYFSYDVKMKEKGDIPEGYSVSREKKERFSLILESASTNQTSMYLCASRTTGQYTEAFFGQGTRLTVV.

The chain employs TRBV13 and TRBJ1-3; 7 nucleotides align to TRBD1. CDR3 length: 14 residues. The germline V gene has CDR1 PRHDT and CDR2 FYEKMQ (reference sequence). V trimming: 5 bases; J trimming: 4 bases; junction bases outside the gene matches: 5. The DNA of the CDR3 is TGTGCCAGCAGCGTTACAGGGGACGGAAACACCATATATTTT. This encodes CASSVTGDGNTIYF.

The chain has TRBV20-1 and TRBJ1-5; D might be TRBD1 (5 bases). The V end was cut by 6 bases, the J end by 0 bases, with 12 bases between. The CDR3 is 14 residues long. Germline V gene sequence: CDR1 DFQATT, CDR2 SNEGSKA (reference sequence). CDR3 sequence: CSASWGNSNQPQHF. DNA for the CDR3: TGCAGTGCCAGTTGGGGGAATAGCAATCAGCCCCAGCATTTT.

The J gene is TRBJ1-3, the V gene TRBV28; D possibly corresponds to TRBD1 (6 bases). V was pared by 10 bases and J by 4 bases, with 23 bases between. Germline values: CDR1 MDHEN, CDR2 SYDVKM. The CDR3 spans 16 residues. The CDR3 coding sequence is TGTGCCACCACCCGCCAGGACAGCTATCGGGGAAACACCATATATTTT. Translation gives CATTRQDSYRGNTIYF.

The J gene is TRBJ1-5, the V gene TRBV27, with TRBD1 as a possible D gene (6 bases). Germline lookup yields CDR1 MNHEY and CDR2 SMNVEV (reference sequence). This CDR3 contains 15 residues. The V gene lost 0 bases and the J gene lost 4 bases, with 10 bases spanning the gap. DNA of the CDR3: TGTGCCAGCAGTTTATCGGCAGGGGAGAATCAGCCCCAGCATTTT. Residues: CASSLSAGENQPQHF.

The chain uses TRBV11-3 and TRBJ2-6; a weak D match, TRBD1 (6 bases). The V gene lost 5 bases and the J gene lost 12 bases, with 11 bases spanning the gap. From germline, CDR1 is SGHNT and CDR2 YENEEA. The CDR3 has 12 residues. The CDR3 here is CASSGQPGVLTF. CDR3 nucleotides: TGTGCCAGCAGCGGACAGCCCGGCGTCCTGACTTTC.

The V gene is TRBV20-1, the J gene TRBJ1-1; D is ambiguous. With 5 bases removed from V and 6 bases from J, the gap between germline ends came to 10 bases. This CDR3 spans 11 amino acids. Looked up from germline, CDR1 is DFQATT and CDR2 is SNEGSKA (reference sequence). Written as DNA, the CDR3 is TGCAGTGCTCTAAGAGACCCTGAAGCTTTCTTT. Translated: CSALRDPEAFF.

This sequence joins TRBV28 and TRBJ2-5; 11 bases fit TRBD2. Germline V gene data show CDR1 as MDHEN and CDR2 as SYDVKM. The V gene end was trimmed by 4 bases and the J gene end by 4 bases; junction bases not matched to a gene: 5. This CDR3 region has 15 residues. The CDR3 nucleotides read TGTGCCAGCAGTTCCGGGACTAGCGGAGGAGAGACCCAGTACTTC. It encodes CASSSGTSGGETQYF.

The rearrangement uses TRBV6-5 and TRBJ1-4; no definite D call. CDR1 and CDR2 from the germline V gene are MNHEY and SVGAGI. This CDR3 spans 15 amino acids. V lost 2 bases, J lost 8 bases, and 15 bases lay in between. CDR3 loop: CASSYSAGLGEKLFF. CDR3 DNA: TGTGCCAGCAGTTACAGCGCTGGCCTTGGAGAAAAACTGTTTTTT.

The chain recombines TRBV27 with TRBJ1-1, with D perhaps TRBD1 (5 bases). With 7 bases removed from V and 3 bases from J, the gap between germline ends came to 15 bases. Germline loops: CDR1 MNHEY, CDR2 SMNVEV (reference sequence). This CDR3 is 14 amino acids long. CDR3 sequence: CASKTGRGDTEAFF. CDR3 in DNA: TGTGCCAGCAAAACGGGGCGGGGGGACACTGAAGCTTTCTTT.

The CDR3 region has the DNA TGTGCCAGCAGCCACAGGGGGCTCGGCGAGCAGTACTTC. It translates to CASSHRGLGEQYF. This chain links TRBV12-3 or TRBV12-4 with TRBJ2-7; 9 bases fit TRBD1. There are 13 residues in the CDR3. V was clipped by 6 bases and J by 6 bases; unmatched bases: 6.

J is TRBJ2-5 and V is TRBV7-9; the D is unclear. V dropped 5 bases and J dropped 1 base, with 17 bases sitting between them. The CDR3 is 16 amino acids. Germline assignment: CDR1 SEHNR and CDR2 FQNEAQ (reference sequence). This CDR3 is CASSPPTSDRQETQYF. The CDR3 DNA sequence: TGTGCCAGCAGCCCCCCCACATCGGACCGCCAAGAGACCCAGTACTTC. Filled out from reference TRBV7-9 and TRBJ2-5, the complete variable domain reads DTGVSQNPRHKITKRGQNVTFRCDPISEHNRLYWYRQTLGQGPEFLTYFQNEAQLEKSRLLSDRFSAERPKGSFSTLEIQRTEQGDSAMYLCASSPPTSDRQETQYFGPGTRLLVL.

V usage is TRBV28 and J usage is TRBJ2-3, with 9 bases that match TRBD1. Germline CDR1 is MDHEN and CDR2 is SYDVKM. The CDR3 totals 18 residues. V was pared by 3 bases and J by 0 bases, with 10 bases of the junction left unmatched. The CDR3 DNA is TGTGCCAGCAGTTTTCGGGACAGGGTCCCCTCTAGCACAGATACGCAGTATTTT. Its protein product is CASSFRDRVPSSTDTQYF.

The chain joins TRBV2 to TRBJ2-7; TRBD1 is a possible D gene (7 bases). This CDR3 contains 14 residues. Between the trimmed V and J ends, which lost 1 base and 6 bases, there was a span of 13 bases. Per the germline V gene, CDR1 is SNHLY and CDR2 is FYNNEI. CDR3 nucleotide sequence: TGTGCCAGCAGTGAAGTGCAGGGGGGCGGCGAGCAGTACTTC. It codes for CASSEVQGGGEQYF.

V and J are TRBV4-2 and TRBJ1-1; D remains ambiguous. CDR3 length: 16 residues. CDR1 is LGHNA and CDR2 is YNFKEQ in the germline V gene. V was clipped by 4 bases and J by 3 bases, with 18 bases between them. This CDR3 is CASSPKWTLYDTEAFF. The DNA for the CDR3 is TGTGCCAGCAGCCCTAAATGGACGCTTTATGACACTGAAGCTTTCTTT.

V and J are TRBV10-3 and TRBJ2-7; possibly TRBD2 for D (7 bases). Germline CDR1 and CDR2: ENHRY and SYGVKD. Trimming left V 0 bases short and J 0 bases short, with 15 bases between. The CDR3 consists of 17 residues. The CDR3 DNA sequence: TGTGCCATCAGTGAGTCTCTCGGGGGGCGAGCCTCCTACGAGCAGTACTTC. Its protein product is CAISESLGGRASYEQYF.

Of note for this clone: Different DNA sequences within this sample yield the same CDR3. J is TRBJ1-6 and V is TRBV7-2; no firm D call. The V gene's germline CDR1 is SGHTA and CDR2 FQGNSA. Trimming removed 4 bases at V and 10 bases at J, with 11 bases between. There are 13 residues in the CDR3. The CDR3, as DNA: TGTGCCAGCAGCTCCGCCGGAGACTCACCCCTCCACTTT. Amino acids: CASSSAGDSPLHF.

V usage is TRBV19 and J usage is TRBJ2-3, with 7 bases identical to TRBD1. This CDR3 is built from 16 residues. Per the germline V gene, CDR1 is LNHDA and CDR2 is SQIVND (reference sequence). V was pared by 4 bases and J by 4 bases, with 11 bases of the junction left unmatched. The DNA for the CDR3 is TGTGCCAGTAGTACTCGGACAGGTGATGTGGCAGATACGCAGTATTTT. Translating it yields CASSTRTGDVADTQYF.

The chain uses TRBV18 and TRBJ2-1, with D possibly matching TRBD2 (5 bases). The V and J ends lost 3 bases and 6 bases respectively, with 15 bases between them. In germline, CDR1 is KGHSH, CDR2 LQKENI. This CDR3 is 15 amino acids long. The CDR3 region is CASSPNSPGSNEQFF. The CDR3 coding sequence is TGTGCCAGCTCACCTAACTCCCCTGGGAGCAATGAGCAGTTCTTC.

The chain links TRBV4-3 to TRBJ1-5; 8 bases align to TRBD1. The CDR3 is 17 amino acids. V lost 4 bases to trimming and J lost 5 bases; unmatched junction nucleotides: 13. CDR1 is LGHNA and CDR2 is YSLEER in the germline V gene. The CDR3 here is CASSPLRIRGPDQPQHF. CDR3 bases: TGCGCCAGCAGCCCGCTAAGAATCAGGGGGCCCGATCAGCCCCAGCATTTT.

The chain recombines TRBV9 with TRBJ2-5; D is unclear. Germline CDR1 reads SGDLS; CDR2 reads YYNGEE. Trimming cost V 0 bases and J 7 bases, with 16 bases left between them. The CDR3 is 15 amino acids. CDR3 in DNA: TGTGCCAGCAGCGTAGAGCCCGGCCATTCGGTGACCCAGTACTTC. Translation: CASSVEPGHSVTQYF.

Written as DNA, the CDR3 is TGTGCCACCAGTGTCGGGAACAATCAGCCCCAGCATTTT. It specifies CATSVGNNQPQHF. The chain has TRBV24-1 and TRBJ1-5; unclear D gene. This CDR3 is built from 13 residues. Germline values: CDR1 KGHDR, CDR2 SFDVKD. V was pared by 5 bases and J by 3 bases, with 7 bases between.

V gene TRBV7-2 combines with J gene TRBJ2-1; the match to TRBD1 covers 9 bases. The CDR3 spans 14 residues. The germline V gene encodes CDR1 SGHTA and CDR2 FQGNSA. V dropped 8 bases and J dropped 7; count of bases not matched to a gene: 9. The CDR3 protein is CASRTPGTGNEQFF. Here the CDR3 DNA reads TGTGCCAGCCGAACTCCCGGGACAGGGAATGAGCAGTTCTTC.

This chain uses TRBV9 with TRBJ2-1; tentatively, D is TRBD1 (6 bases). V gave up 4 bases and J gave up 7 bases, with 18 bases separating them. Germline V CDR1 and CDR2: SGDLS, YYNGEE. The CDR3 extends over 15 amino acids. CDR3 sequence reads: CASSPRTTGSNEQFF. The CDR3 DNA is TGTGCCAGCAGCCCCCGAACTACAGGGTCAAATGAGCAGTTCTTC.